This TCR beta chain was observed in a study of regulatory T cells in long-lasting Graves disease. General study results and limits: TCR diversity was lower in persistent Graves' patients than in newly diagnosed ones. Among persistent patients, a larger number of public clonotypes were shared (approximately 3,000) than among newly diagnosed patients (under 1,000). Accuracy was perhaps lowered by the small sample size.

This sample's time point: newly diagnosed GD, antithyroid drugs for less than 3 months. Preparation of the TCR library used RNA extracted from PBMCs. Patients hailed from an endocrinology department in Xi'an, China. Assembly of TCR beta libraries relied on iRepertoire HTBI primers together with Arm-PCR of CDR3 regions. Each CDR3 protein gets one entry after TCRdb re-called the multiplex PCR reads with MiXCR. The sample has 350,000 to 400,000 distinct CDR3 sequences; 15% to 18% are singletons. This clonotype was recorded at least ten times. Its antigen is currently unknown. This specimen consisted of peripheral blood mononuclear cells (PBMCs), obtained at new diagnosis, from a patient treated with antithyroid drugs. The clonotype originates from a female donor with Graves disease.

The CDR3 bases are TGTGCCAGCTCTCCGGGGGCAGGCTCTGGAAACACCATATATTTT. This gives the protein CASSPGAGSGNTIYF. The chain uses TRBV11-2 and TRBJ1-3, with a weak D call TRBD1 (6 bases). CDR3 size: 15 residues. V was trimmed by 8 bases and J by 0 bases, leaving 14 bases between them. Germline V gives CDR1 SGHAT, CDR2 FQNNGV.